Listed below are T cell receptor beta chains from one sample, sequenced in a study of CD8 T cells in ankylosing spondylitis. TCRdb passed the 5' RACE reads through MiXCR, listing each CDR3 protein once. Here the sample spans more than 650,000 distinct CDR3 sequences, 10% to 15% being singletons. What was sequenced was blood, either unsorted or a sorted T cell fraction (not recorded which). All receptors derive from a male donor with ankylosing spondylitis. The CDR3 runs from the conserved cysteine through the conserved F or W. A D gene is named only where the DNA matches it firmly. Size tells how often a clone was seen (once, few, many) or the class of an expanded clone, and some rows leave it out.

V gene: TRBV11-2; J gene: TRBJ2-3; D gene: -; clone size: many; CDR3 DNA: TGTGCCAGCAGTCCCCGAGGGGGGCCTACAGATACGCAGTATTTT; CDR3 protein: CASSPRGGPTDTQYF
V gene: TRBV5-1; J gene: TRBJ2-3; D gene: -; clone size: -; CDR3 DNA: TGCGCCAGCAGCCCTGGTACAGCGGGCTTTGATACGCAGTATTTT; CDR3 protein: CASSPGTAGFDTQYF
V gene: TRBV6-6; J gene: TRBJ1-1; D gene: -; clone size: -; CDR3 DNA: TGTGCCAGCAGGGCGCAAAGACACACTGAAGCTTTCTTT; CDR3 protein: CASRAQRHTEAFF
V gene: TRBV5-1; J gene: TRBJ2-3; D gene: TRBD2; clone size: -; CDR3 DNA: TGCGCCAGCAGCACGTGGACTAGCGGGGATCAAGATACGCAGTATTTT; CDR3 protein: CASSTWTSGDQDTQYF
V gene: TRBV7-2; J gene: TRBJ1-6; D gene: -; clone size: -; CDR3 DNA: TGTGCCAGCAGCCCTAGACGAGACTCACCCCTCCACTTT; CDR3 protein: CASSPRRDSPLHF
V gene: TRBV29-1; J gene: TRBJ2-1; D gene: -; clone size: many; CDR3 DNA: TGCAGCGTTGATACCCGGGGGCGCGAGCAGTTCTTC; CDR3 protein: CSVDTRGREQFF
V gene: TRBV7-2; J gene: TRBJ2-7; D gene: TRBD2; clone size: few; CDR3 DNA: TGTGCCAGCAGCCCCAGGATTAGCGGGGGCTACGAGCAGTACTTC; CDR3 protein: CASSPRISGGYEQYF
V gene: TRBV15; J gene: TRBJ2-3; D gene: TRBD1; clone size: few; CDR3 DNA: TGTGCCACCAGCAGAGCGACCGGGACAGAAAGCACAGATACGCAGTATTTT; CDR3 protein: CATSRATGTESTDTQYF
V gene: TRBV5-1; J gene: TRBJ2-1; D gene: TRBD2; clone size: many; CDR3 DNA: TGCGCCAGCAGCTTCGGACTAGCGGGGGGTGAGCAGTTCTTC; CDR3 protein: CASSFGLAGGEQFF
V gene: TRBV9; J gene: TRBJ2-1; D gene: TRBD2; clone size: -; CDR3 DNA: TGTGCCAGCAGCGTACGGGGGGGCCTTGGTAATGAGCAGTTCTTC; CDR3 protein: CASSVRGGLGNEQFF
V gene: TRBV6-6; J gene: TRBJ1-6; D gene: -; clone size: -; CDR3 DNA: TGTGCCAGCAATCGCTTGTTCAATTCACCCCTCCACTTT; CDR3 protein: CASNRLFNSPLHF
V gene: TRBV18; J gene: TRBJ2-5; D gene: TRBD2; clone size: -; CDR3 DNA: TGTGCCAGCTCACCACCGAGCGGGAGGGAGACCCAGTACTTC; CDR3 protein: CASSPPSGRETQYF
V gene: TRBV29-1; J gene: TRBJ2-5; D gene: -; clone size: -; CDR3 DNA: TGCAGCGGAACACTGGGGGAAGAGACCCAGTACTTC; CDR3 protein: CSGTLGEETQYF
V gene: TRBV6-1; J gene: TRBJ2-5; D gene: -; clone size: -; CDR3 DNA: TGTGCCAGTAACAACAGGGCCCAAGAGACCCAGTACTTC; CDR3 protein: CASNNRAQETQYF
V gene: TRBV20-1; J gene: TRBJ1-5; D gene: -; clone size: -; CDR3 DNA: TGCAGTGCTAGAGATGGTTTGAGGGCCCAGCATTTT; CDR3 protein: CSARDGLRAQHF
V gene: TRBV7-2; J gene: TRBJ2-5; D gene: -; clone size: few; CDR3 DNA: TGTGCCAGCAGCTTAGGATCACCCCCCGGAGAGACCCAGTACTTC; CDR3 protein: CASSLGSPPGETQYF
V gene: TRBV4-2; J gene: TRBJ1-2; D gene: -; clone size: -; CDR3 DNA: TGTGCCAGCAGCCAAGGTGGGAGGACTACCCTGCGAGGGACTAACTATGGCTACACCTTC; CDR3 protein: CASSQGGRTTLRGTNYGYTF
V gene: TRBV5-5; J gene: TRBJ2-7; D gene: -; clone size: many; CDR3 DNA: TGTGCCAGCAGCTTGGCGGGGGGATCAGGGGTCCACTACGAGCAGTACTTC; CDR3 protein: CASSLAGGSGVHYEQYF
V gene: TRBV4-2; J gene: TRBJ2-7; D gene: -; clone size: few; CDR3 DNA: TGTGCCAGCAGCCAAGATAGTTGGTACGAGCAGTACTTC; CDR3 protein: CASSQDSWYEQYF
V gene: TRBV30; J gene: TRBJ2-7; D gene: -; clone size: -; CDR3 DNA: TGTGCCTGGAGTGGTGGACTTGACGAGCAGTACTTC; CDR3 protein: CAWSGGLDEQYF
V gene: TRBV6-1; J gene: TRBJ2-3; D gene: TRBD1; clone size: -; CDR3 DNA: TGTGCCAGCACCCTACCAGGGGGAAGGGGCACAGATACGCAGTATTTT; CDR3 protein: CASTLPGGRGTDTQYF
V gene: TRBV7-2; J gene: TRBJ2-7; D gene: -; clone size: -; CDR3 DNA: TGTGCCAGCAGCTCTCCTCATAACGAGCAGTACTTC; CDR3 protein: CASSSPHNEQYF
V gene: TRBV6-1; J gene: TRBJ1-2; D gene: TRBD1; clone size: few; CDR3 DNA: TGTGCCAGCAGTGAAACGGGACAGGGCGGTTTATCCCGCTACACCTTC; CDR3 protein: CASSETGQGGLSRYTF
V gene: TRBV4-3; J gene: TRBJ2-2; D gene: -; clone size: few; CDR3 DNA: TGCGCCAGCAGCCAAAGCACCTTACTGGAAGGCGGGGAGCTGTTTTTT; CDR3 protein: CASSQSTLLEGGELFF
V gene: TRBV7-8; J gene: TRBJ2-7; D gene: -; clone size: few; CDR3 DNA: TGTGCCAGCAGCTTAGGGCCCCAGGGGAGCTACGAGCAGTACTTC; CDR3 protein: CASSLGPQGSYEQYF
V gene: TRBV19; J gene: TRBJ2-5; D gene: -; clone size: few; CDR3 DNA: TGTGCCAGTAGCGGGTCACAAGAGACCCAGTACTTC; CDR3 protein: CASSGSQETQYF
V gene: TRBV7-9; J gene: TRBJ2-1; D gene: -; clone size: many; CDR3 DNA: TGTGCCAGCAGCTCCCCAGGAGAGCAGTTCTTC; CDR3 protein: CASSSPGEQFF
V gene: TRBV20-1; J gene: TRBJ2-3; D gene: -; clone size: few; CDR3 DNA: TGCAGTGCTAGAGGAGGAGGGGGGGCGACAGATACGCAGTATTTT; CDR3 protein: CSARGGGGATDTQYF